The following is a TCR beta chain sequence with its context. The sample is drawn from a study of control samples from healthy donors and cancer patients. J gave up 4 bases and V 4 bases, and 8 bases lay outside the gene matches. This CDR3 has 16 amino acids. Germline CDR1 and CDR2: KGHSH and LQKENI. Assay: immunoSEQ multiplex PCR; the TCRdb copy retains only in-frame clones and omits some. The profile shows around 28,000 clones, just under 90% of them singletons. The chain employs TRBV18 and TRBJ2-2; 8 nucleotides align to TRBD1. Specimen: PBMCs. The clonotype originates from a woman aged 40 to 50 with lung cancer. The CDR3 reads CASSREQGVATGELFF. CDR3 sequence (DNA): TGTGCCAGCTCACGAGAACAGGGGGTAGCCACCGGGGAGCTGTTTTTT. The variable domain in full, with the rest retrieved from reference TRBV18 and TRBJ2-2, is NAGVMQNPRHLVRRRGQEARLRCSPMKGHSHVYWYRQLPEEGLKFMVYLQKENIIDESGMPKERFSAEFPKEGPSILRIQQVVRGDSAAYFCASSREQGVATGELFFGEGSRLTVL.